Listed here is a single TCR beta chain. The target antigen is unknown. A distinct unique molecular identifier was carried by each TCR cDNA molecule. TCRdb re-called the 5' RACE reads through MiXCR, storing one row per CDR3 protein. The sample includes some 80,000 distinct CDR3 sequences, around 7.3% seen only once; the top ten take about 6.8%. The V end was cut by 6 bases, the J end by 7 bases, with 21 bases between. Germline V gives CDR1 SNHLY, CDR2 FYNNEI. The length of the CDR3 is 15 residues. As to time point: sample taken at primary tumor resection. There were around 72 donors, all of them untreated patients with early-stage non-small cell lung cancer. Tumor, nontumor lung or frozen PBMC supplied whole RNA that was sequenced unsorted. This specimen comes from a study of spatial heterogeneity in lung cancer. Findings of the study overall: More often at tumor resection than at routine follow-up, ubiquitous expanded tumor TCRs were detected in the blood.

The material was PBMCs, obtained at surgery. The chain is built from TRBV2 and TRBJ2-5; D tentatively fits TRBD1 or TRBD2 (5 bases each). The source is a male donor with early-stage non-small cell lung cancer. CDR3 nucleotide sequence: TGTGCCAGCAGGAGGGACGGAGGAACCGAGGGGACCCAGTACTTC. This sequence encodes CASRRDGGTEGTQYF.